The 28 T cell receptor beta chains presented below share a single source sample, sequenced in a study of T cells in Graves' hyperthyroidism and ophthalmopathy. RNA transcripts were the template for amplifying TCR beta CDR3 regions. First-round RT-PCR with HTBI primers amplified the TCR CDR3 region. TCRdb used MiXCR to reprocess the multiplex PCR reads, holding one entry per CDR3 protein. The repertoire has around 240,000 distinct CDR3 sequences, about 15% of them found once; the top ten carry roughly 14%. Material for sequencing was blood. The origin of the receptors is a woman aged 40 to 55 with Graves' hyperthyroidism that later progressed to Graves' ophthalmopathy.

This clonotype was picked up many times. The chain links TRBV14 to TRBJ2-1; perhaps TRBD2 as D (6 bases). V was shortened by 4 bases and J by 7 bases, with 20 bases between the two germline ends. There are 16 residues in the CDR3. The V gene's germline CDR1 is SGHDN and CDR2 FVKESK. CDR3 DNA: TGTGCCAGCAGCCCGTTCGGTCGGGAGATAAGTAATGAGCAGTTCTTC. Translating gives CASSPFGREISNEQFF.

The CDR3 here is CASSQDIGYEQYF. The CDR3 region has the DNA TGTGCCAGCAGCCAAGATATTGGGTACGAGCAGTACTTC. The chain employs TRBV4-2 and TRBJ2-7, with D hard to call. This CDR3 spans 13 amino acids. Germline V gene sequence: CDR1 LGHNA, CDR2 YNFKEQ. Trimming took off 0 bases at V and 4 bases at J, with 7 bases between the two ends.

This clonotype was seen repeatedly, ten times or more. The rearrangement joins TRBV13 to TRBJ2-3, with D uncertain. The CDR3 is 14 amino acids. Trimming removed 0 bases from V and 4 bases from J, with 8 bases in between. Germline V gene lookup returns CDR1 PRHDT and CDR2 FYEKMQ (reference sequence). CDR3 loop: CASSLGSSPDTQYF. CDR3 nucleotide sequence: TGTGCCAGCAGCTTAGGATCTTCTCCAGATACGCAGTATTTT.

This clonotype has ten or more counts. The chain combines TRBV10-3 with TRBJ1-1, with D possibly being TRBD1 (5 bases). Germline values: CDR1 ENHRY, CDR2 SYGVKD. Deletions cut 3 bases from V and 5 bases from J, with 13 bases between. This CDR3 comprises 14 residues. CDR3 protein: CAISDSQGYTEAFF. The CDR3 coding sequence is TGTGCCATCAGTGATAGTCAGGGATATACTGAAGCTTTCTTT.

This clonotype has at least ten counts. The rearrangement links TRBV19 to TRBJ1-1; possible D gene TRBD1, 6 bases. Germline CDR1 LNHDA, CDR2 SQIVND (reference sequence). This CDR3 has 12 amino acids. Trimming removed 7 bases from V and 4 bases from J, with 10 bases in between. CDR3 coding DNA: TGTGCCAGTAATACAGGGTCCACTGAAGCTTTCTTT. Translated: CASNTGSTEAFF.

This clonotype has ten or more counts. The chain has TRBV6-1 and TRBJ2-1; tentative D call: TRBD2 (7 bases). V gave up 5 bases and J gave up 3 bases, with 14 bases separating them. Looked up from germline, CDR1 is MNHNS and CDR2 is SASEGT. The CDR3 consists of 15 residues. The CDR3 nucleotides are TGTGCCAGCAGTTACAGCGGGACACACTACAATGAGCAGTTCTTC. As protein: CASSYSGTHYNEQFF.

This clonotype has ten or more counts. The chain couples TRBV7-2 to TRBJ2-2; 7 positions agree with TRBD2. From germline, CDR1 is SGHTA and CDR2 FQGNSA. The CDR3 length is 15 residues. The V segment lost 5 bases and the J segment 0 bases; nucleotides outside the gene matches: 3. The CDR3 coding sequence is TGTGCCAGCAGCCACGGACTAGCGAACACCGGGGAGCTGTTTTTT. Amino acid sequence: CASSHGLANTGELFF.

As DNA, the CDR3 is TGTGCCAGCCTTTCTTTGGCCGGATTGGTATATGGCTACACCTTC. It codes for CASLSLAGLVYGYTF. This chain connects TRBV28 to TRBJ1-2; no definite D call. The CDR3 has 15 amino acids. Trimming took off 8 bases at V and 5 bases at J, with 21 bases between the two ends. Germline V gives CDR1 MDHEN, CDR2 SYDVKM.

In its sample, this clonotype was seen many times. The chain uses TRBV12-3 or TRBV12-4 and TRBJ1-1; no reliable D call. The CDR3 is 14 amino acids. V lost 5 bases and J lost 2, with 12 bases in between. The CDR3 DNA reads TGTGCCAGCAGTGTCGTTGGGCGTAACACTGAAGCTTTCTTT. Its translation: CASSVVGRNTEAFF.

The chain links TRBV12-5 to TRBJ2-1; TRBD2 agrees at 11 bases. Trimming cost V 0 bases and J 10 bases; bases outside gene matches: 11. Per germline, CDR1 LGHNT and CDR2 FRNRAP. This CDR3 has 17 residues. The CDR3 DNA reads as TGTGCTAGTGGTTTGGTACTAGCGGGAGAGGGCCGATTGGAGCAGTTCTTC. It translates to CASGLVLAGEGRLEQFF. Full variable domain (remainder filled in from reference TRBV12-5 and TRBJ2-1): DARVTQTPRHKVTEMGQEVTMRCQPILGHNTVFWYRQTMMQGLELLAYFRNRAPLDDSGMPKDRFSAEMPDATLATLKIQPSEPRDSAVYFCASGLVLAGEGRLEQFFGPGTRLTVL.

Notes on this clonotype: Since the CDR3 does not end with the conserved phenylalanine or tryptophan, this likely comes from a read error. This rearrangement joins TRBV28 to TRBJ2-7; 8 nucleotides agree with TRBD2. Germline assignment: CDR1 MDHEN and CDR2 SYDVKM. The trim removed 5 bases at V and 2 bases at J, leaving 11 bases unmatched. The CDR3 contains 16 residues. The CDR3 coding sequence is TGTGCCAGCAGTCCCCCCGGGAGGGGGACTCCCTACGAGCAGTACCTC. Translating gives CASSPPGRGTPYEQYL.

The CDR3 is CASSSGTGVDEQYF. In nucleotides, the CDR3 is TGCGCCAGCAGCTCCGGGACAGGCGTTGACGAGCAGTACTTC. This chain connects TRBV5-1 to TRBJ2-7, with TRBD1 matching 8 bases. Germline CDR1 is SGHRS and CDR2 is YFSETQ. After removal of 3 bases from V and 5 bases from J, the junction contained 7 bases not matched to a gene. The length of the CDR3 is 14 residues. The whole variable domain, filled in from reference TRBV5-1 and TRBJ2-7, reads KAGVTQTPRYLIKTRGQQVTLSCSPISGHRSVSWYQQTPGQGLQFLFEYFSETQRNKGNFPGRFSGRQFSNSRSEMNVSTLELGDSALYLCASSSGTGVDEQYFGPGTRLTVT.

This clonotype was observed many times. The chain employs TRBV24-1 and TRBJ1-2, with D possibly being TRBD1 (6 bases). The CDR3 totals 14 residues. V was pared by 0 bases and J by 6 bases, with 10 bases between. CDR1 and CDR2 (germline): KGHDR, SFDVKD. The CDR3 region has the DNA TGTGCCACCAGTGATTTGACAGGGAAGAATGGCTACACCTTC. Its translation: CATSDLTGKNGYTF.

This clonotype was recorded many times. The rearrangement joins TRBV10-3 to TRBJ2-1, with D perhaps assigned TRBD1 or TRBD2 (5 bases each). Germline V gene data show CDR1 as ENHRY and CDR2 as SYGVKD. V was pared by 6 bases and J by 9 bases, with 15 bases between. The CDR3 has 13 amino acids. In nucleotides, the CDR3 is TGTGCCATCAGGGGGACCGATGGTAGTGAGCAGTTCTTC. Amino acids: CAIRGTDGSEQFF.

This clonotype was recorded many times. The rearrangement links TRBV7-9 to TRBJ2-7; D is perhaps TRBD2 (5 bases). This CDR3 has 13 amino acids. V was cut by 5 bases and J by 2 bases, with 10 bases left in between. The germline gives CDR1 SEHNR, CDR2 FQNEAQ (reference sequence). CDR3 region: CASSTGVAYEQYF. In DNA, the CDR3 is TGTGCCAGCAGCACCGGGGTAGCCTACGAGCAGTACTTC.

This clonotype was recorded at least ten times. The V call is TRBV29-1, the J call TRBJ1-3; D gene unclear. The CDR3 spans 12 residues. V was trimmed by 5 bases and J by 4 bases, leaving 9 bases between them. Germline V CDR1 and CDR2: SQVTM, ANQGSEA. CDR3 protein: CSVSNSGNTIYF. CDR3 DNA: TGCAGCGTTTCTAACAGCGGAAACACCATATATTTT.

The chain has TRBV5-4 and TRBJ1-1; D gene unclear. CDR1 is SGHNT, CDR2 YYREEE, per germline (reference sequence). With 0 bases removed from V and 2 bases from J, the gap between germline ends came to 8 bases. This CDR3 has 14 amino acids. The CDR3 DNA follows: TGTGCCAGCAGCTTGGCTAGGGAAAACACTGAAGCTTTCTTT. Amino acids: CASSLARENTEAFF. The full variable domain, rest sourced from reference TRBV5-4 and TRBJ1-1, is ETGVTQSPTHLIKTRGQQVTLRCSSQSGHNTVSWYQQALGQGPQFIFQYYREEENGRGNFPPRFSGLQFPNYSSELNVNALELDDSALYLCASSLARENTEAFFGQGTRLTVV.

This clonotype turned up a few times. The chain employs TRBV3-1 and TRBJ1-3; D uncertain. CDR1 is LGHDT, CDR2 YNNKEL, per germline (reference sequence). With 4 bases removed from V and 0 bases from J, the gap between germline ends came to 7 bases. CDR3 length: 14 amino acids. This CDR3 reads CASSRQSSGNTIYF. Here the CDR3 DNA reads TGTGCCAGCAGCCGTCAGAGCTCTGGAAACACCATATATTTT.

This clonotype was picked up many times. This chain joins TRBV12-3 or TRBV12-4 and TRBJ1-1; no definite D call. The ends were cut back, 5 bases at V and 1 base at J, with 8 bases in the middle. The CDR3 is 13 amino acids. In DNA, the CDR3 is TGTGCCAGCAGTCCACAGTGGAACACTGAAGCTTTCTTT. Amino acids: CASSPQWNTEAFF.

This clonotype was recorded many times. The V gene is TRBV10-3, the J gene TRBJ2-7; 9 nucleotides align to TRBD2. Losses at the gene ends were 6 bases for V and 0 bases for J; bases not matched to a gene: 15. This CDR3 is built from 18 residues. Germline V gene data show CDR1 as ENHRY and CDR2 as SYGVKD. CDR3 nucleotides: TGTGCCATCAGGAGGGGGTTTGCGGGAGGGCTTTCCTCCTACGAGCAGTACTTC. Translating gives CAIRRGFAGGLSSYEQYF.

V is TRBV12-3 or TRBV12-4 and J is TRBJ1-4, with unresolved D. V lost 7 bases, J lost 8 bases, and 17 bases lay in between. The CDR3 contains 14 residues. CDR3 region: CASKVDRGGEKLFF. The CDR3 nucleotides read TGTGCCAGCAAGGTTGACCGCGGTGGAGAAAAACTGTTTTTT.

Many counts were recorded for this clonotype. The chain uses TRBV18 and TRBJ2-7, with D unclear. The V end was cut by 3 bases, the J end by 1 base, with 7 bases between. This CDR3 has 13 amino acids. Germline assignment: CDR1 KGHSH and CDR2 LQKENI. In DNA form, the CDR3 reads TGTGCCAGCTCACCCTTGAATTCCTACGAGCAGTACTTC. Translating it yields CASSPLNSYEQYF. The full variable domain, with the rest looked up from reference TRBV18 and TRBJ2-7, is NAGVMQNPRHLVRRRGQEARLRCSPMKGHSHVYWYRQLPEEGLKFMVYLQKENIIDESGMPKERFSAEFPKEGPSILRIQQVVRGDSAAYFCASSPLNSYEQYFGPGTRLTVT.

There are many counts of this clonotype. V gene TRBV28 combines with J gene TRBJ2-5; 8 bases are shared with TRBD2. Germline CDR1 and CDR2: MDHEN and SYDVKM. The V gene end was trimmed by 4 bases and the J gene end by 1 base; junction bases not matched to a gene: 8. The CDR3 loop spans 16 amino acids. DNA of the CDR3: TGTGCCAGCAGTTCACCGTTAGCGGGAAGCCAAGAGACCCAGTACTTC. This encodes CASSSPLAGSQETQYF.

This clonotype came up a few times. One end of the junction varies from germline; a read error may be responsible. The rearrangement uses TRBV7-2 and TRBJ2-5, with a weak D call TRBD1 (7 bases). The CDR3 totals 14 residues. Germline CDR1 is SGHTA and CDR2 is FQGNSA. The chain's CDR3 is CAGSYRQGLETQYF. The CDR3 coding sequence is TGTGCCGGCAGCTACAGACAGGGACTAGAGACCCAGTACTTC.

This clonotype was seen at least ten times. V gene TRBV20-1 combines with J gene TRBJ2-7; possibly TRBD2 for D (6 bases). The germline V gene has CDR1 DFQATT and CDR2 SNEGSKA (reference sequence). This CDR3 comprises 15 residues. The ends were cut back, 7 bases at V and 3 bases at J, with 22 bases in the middle. Written as DNA, the CDR3 is TGCAGTGTCCCCAATACCGGGACTGGAGACTACGAGCAGTACTTC. Its protein product is CSVPNTGTGDYEQYF.

This clonotype was observed at least ten times. In nucleotides, the CDR3 is TGTGCCATCAGTGATCAAGCGGGAGGTTCAGATACGCAGTATTTT. Protein product: CAISDQAGGSDTQYF. V gene TRBV10-3 combines with J gene TRBJ2-3, with 9 bases identical to TRBD2. Trimming took 3 bases from V and 4 from J; bases not matched to a gene: 5. Germline-derived CDR1 and CDR2 are ENHRY and SYGVKD. The CDR3 has 15 amino acids.

This chain joins TRBV5-6 and TRBJ2-7, with TRBD2 identical over 12 bases. This CDR3 is built from 17 residues. Trimming at V came to 2 bases and at J to 3 bases, leaving 9 bases not matched to a gene. CDR1 is SGHDT, CDR2 YYEEEE, per germline. CDR3 sequence reads: CASSLELAGGPIYEQYF. The CDR3 DNA sequence: TGTGCCAGCAGCTTAGAACTAGCGGGAGGCCCCATCTACGAGCAGTACTTC.

This clonotype was picked up many times. The gene calls are TRBV12-3 or TRBV12-4 and TRBJ2-1; D tentatively reads TRBD1 or TRBD2 (5 bases each). The germline V and J ends were trimmed by 3 bases and 10 bases, with 13 bases remaining between them. The CDR3 has 13 residues. The CDR3 nucleotides read TGTGCCAGCAGTTTCAACGGGGCGGACGAGCAGTTCTTC. Its translation is CASSFNGADEQFF.